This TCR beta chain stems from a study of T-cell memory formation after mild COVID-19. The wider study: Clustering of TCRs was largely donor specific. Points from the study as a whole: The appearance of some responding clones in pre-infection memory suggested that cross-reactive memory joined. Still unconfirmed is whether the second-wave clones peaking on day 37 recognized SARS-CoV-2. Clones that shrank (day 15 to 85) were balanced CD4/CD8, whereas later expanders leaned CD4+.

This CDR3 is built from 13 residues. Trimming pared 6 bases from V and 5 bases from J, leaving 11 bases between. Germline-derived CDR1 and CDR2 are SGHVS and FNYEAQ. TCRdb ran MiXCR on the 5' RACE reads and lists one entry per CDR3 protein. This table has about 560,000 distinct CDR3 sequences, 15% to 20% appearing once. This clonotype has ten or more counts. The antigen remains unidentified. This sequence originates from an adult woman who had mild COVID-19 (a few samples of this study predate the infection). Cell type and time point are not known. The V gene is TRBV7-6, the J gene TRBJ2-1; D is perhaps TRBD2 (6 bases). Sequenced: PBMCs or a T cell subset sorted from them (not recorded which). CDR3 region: CASSLWGDNEQFF. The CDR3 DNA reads TGTGCCAGCAGTCTATGGGGGGACAATGAGCAGTTCTTC.